The clone carrying this TCR beta chain was detected ten times or more. Its target is unknown. Germline CDR1 and CDR2: LNHNV and YYDKDF (reference sequence). The CDR3 runs 13 residues. The ends were cut back, 0 bases at V and 6 bases at J, with 9 bases in the middle. The data originate from a study of neurological immune-mediated disorders. General study points: No expanded-clone CDR3 amino acid sequence recurred across subjects, suggesting private TCR-beta repertoires.

TCRdb fed the 5' RACE reads into MiXCR, producing one record per CDR3 protein. The table has approximately 46,000 distinct CDR3 sequences, 10% seen once. Material for sequencing was PBMCs. The chain links TRBV15 to TRBJ2-7; D unclear. The clonotype comes from a man aged 65 to 85 with HTLV-1-associated myelopathy (HAM/TSP). The CDR3, as DNA: TGTGCCACCAGCAGAGACAGTCTAAGCGAGCAGTACTTC. Amino acid sequence: CATSRDSLSEQYF.